The sequence of this T cell receptor beta chain was determined in a study of cytomegalovirus exposure and HLA in healthy donors. General observations from the study: Rare TCR sequences predominated, though certain public TCRs were found in many donors. V segments that were indistinguishable, TRBV6-2 and TRBV6-3 among them, were omitted from analysis. A further, later analysis showed that HLA-associated TCR beta chains (compared with equally common others) were more clonally expanded. Presence/absence analyses treated sequencing depth as roughly uniform across donors.

This clone was seen only once. What it binds is unknown. Amplification used 60 Vbeta primers and 13 Jbeta primers. Using immunoSEQ multiplex PCR, the repertoire was profiled, and TCRdb retains in-frame clones only, with some absent. The data show roughly 69,000 clones, with 65% to 70% seen just once and less than 15% held by the top ten. Trimming cost V 7 bases and J 5 bases; bases outside gene matches: 5. The CDR3 is made up of 13 amino acids. CDR1 is SGHRS, CDR2 YFSETQ, per germline. The clonotype originates from a male donor in good health and CMV-seropositive. The chain couples TRBV5-1 to TRBJ2-5; the match to TRBD1 covers 10 bases. Sequencing input: PBMCs. The CDR3 DNA reads TGCGCCAGCCGACAGGGGGCACAGGAGACCCAGTACTTC. It encodes CASRQGAQETQYF.